The present T cell receptor (beta chain) was sequenced within a study of T-cell reconstitution after alpha-beta-depleted transplantation in children (dated by TCRdb to 2016 to 2017). Study-level background: T-cell immune reconstitution after TCRalphabeta/CD19-depleted allogeneic hematopoietic cell transplantation in children was quantitatively tracked in the study by means of TCR repertoire profiling.

Per the germline V gene, KGHSH is the CDR1 and LQKENI is the CDR2. The CDR3 has 14 amino acids, counting the end cysteine and valine. Solely the CDR3 DNA is kept, with 42 bases framed from the first base. Unmatched junction bases come to 1, with V trimmed by 3 bases and J by 5 bases. Preparation of the library involved PCR. These reads were obtained on an Illumina HiSeq 2500. TCR library preparation used molecular barcoding, with unique molecular identifiers applied to normalize quantification of the TCRbeta repertoire. Clones were called with MiXCR by TCRdb after fastp trimmed the public reads at Q25, and only in-frame beta chains were retained. Duplicate CDR3 protein sequences are folded into a single record with the most common DNA and genes. The sample yields roughly 180,000 distinct CDR3 sequences; 11% were counted once. About 13% of the sample lies in the top ten. Findings and caveats that apply to the study as a whole: Over the following months the frequencies of hyperexpanded clones went down, and after one year T-cell counts and TCRbeta diversity were mostly credited to newly produced T cells. The apparently early recovery of alphabetaT-cell counts about two months after transplant reportedly depended on only several hundred rapidly expanded clones that came from non-depleted graft cells. In some patients, the high TCRbeta diversity seen at day 60 was put down to recipient T cells and intrathymic progenitors that had survived conditioning.

For this clonotype: Its antigen has not been determined. No clone much larger than this one lies a single base away; base qualities are absent.

This specimen's treatment or condition label, interpreted: allogeneic hematopoietic cell transplantation with graft depleted of TCRalphabeta T cells and CD19 B cells. Transplant recipients were children who received TCRalphabeta/CD19-depleted allogeneic hematopoietic cell grafts. The source is a boy between 2 and 15 years old with acute myeloid leukemia, due to receive a stem cell transplant. This material consisted of PBMCs, taken before TCRalphabeta/CD19-depleted stem cell transplant. The chain was built from TRBV18 and TRBJ2-7, and TRBD2 aligns with 13 junction nucleotides. The nucleotide sequence reads TGTGCCAGCTCACCGGGGACTAGCGGGGACGAGCAGTACGTC. It translates as CASSPGTSGDEQYV.